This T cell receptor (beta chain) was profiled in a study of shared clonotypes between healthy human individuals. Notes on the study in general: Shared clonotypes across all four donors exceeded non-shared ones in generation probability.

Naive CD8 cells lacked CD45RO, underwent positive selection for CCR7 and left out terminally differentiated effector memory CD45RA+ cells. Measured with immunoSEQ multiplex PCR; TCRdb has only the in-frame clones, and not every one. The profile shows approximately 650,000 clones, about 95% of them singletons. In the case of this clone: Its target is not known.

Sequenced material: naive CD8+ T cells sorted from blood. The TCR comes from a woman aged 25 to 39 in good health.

CDR3 loop: CSVPEFHPYNEQFF. DNA of the CDR3: TGCAGCGTCCCGGAGTTCCACCCCTACAATGAGCAGTTCTTC. V is TRBV29-1 and J is TRBJ2-1; D unresolved. From germline, CDR1 is SQVTM and CDR2 ANQGSEA. V dropped 6 bases and J dropped 2 bases, with 14 bases sitting between them. The CDR3 length is 14 residues.